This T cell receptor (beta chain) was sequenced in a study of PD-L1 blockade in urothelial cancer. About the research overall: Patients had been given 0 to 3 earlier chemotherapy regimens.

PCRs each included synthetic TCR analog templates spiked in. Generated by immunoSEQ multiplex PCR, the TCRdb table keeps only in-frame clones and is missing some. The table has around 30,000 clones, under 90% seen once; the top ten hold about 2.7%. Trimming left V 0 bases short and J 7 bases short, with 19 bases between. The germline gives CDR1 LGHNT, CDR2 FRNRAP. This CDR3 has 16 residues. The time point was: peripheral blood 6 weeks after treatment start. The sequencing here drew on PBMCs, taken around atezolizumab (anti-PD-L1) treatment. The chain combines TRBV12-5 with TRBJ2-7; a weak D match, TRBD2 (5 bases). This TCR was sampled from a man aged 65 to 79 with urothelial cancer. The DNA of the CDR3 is TGTGCTAGTGGTTTGGTAACCCCCCCGACGGGATTGGAGCAGTACTTC. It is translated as CASGLVTPPTGLEQYF. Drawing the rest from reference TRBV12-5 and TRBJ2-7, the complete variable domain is DARVTQTPRHKVTEMGQEVTMRCQPILGHNTVFWYRQTMMQGLELLAYFRNRAPLDDSGMPKDRFSAEMPDATLATLKIQPSEPRDSAVYFCASGLVTPPTGLEQYFGPGTRLTVT.